Each of the 16 T cell receptor beta chains below was sequenced from the same sample in a study of circulating and synovial CD4+ cells in juvenile arthritis. TCRdb keeps only in-frame clones here, not all; method: immunoSEQ multiplex PCR. Of under 35,000 clones listed, about 93% are singletons. The sequencing input was CD4+ T cells from blood. These TCRs come from a human donor with juvenile idiopathic arthritis.

This chain links TRBV7-9 with TRBJ1-3; the D is unclear. The germline CDR1 and CDR2 sequences are SEHNR and FQNEAQ (reference sequence). Trimming stripped 2 bases from V and 2 bases from J, with 4 bases between. This CDR3 contains 13 residues. The CDR3 coding sequence is TGTGCCAGCAGCTTACTTACTGGAAACACCATATATTTT. Its translation is CASSLLTGNTIYF.

The chain is built from TRBV10-2 and TRBJ2-7, with TRBD1 identical over 8 bases. Germline V lookup: CDR1 WSHSY, CDR2 SAAADI. Trimming took 9 bases from V and 5 from J; bases not matched to a gene: 15. This CDR3 region has 15 residues. In DNA form, the CDR3 reads TGCGCCAGTTATATTAGGACAGGGCCGTCCGACGAGCAGTACTTC. Protein: CASYIRTGPSDEQYF.

V gene TRBV9 combines with J gene TRBJ2-3, with 10 bases that match TRBD1. V gave up 0 bases and J gave up 0 bases; unmatched junction bases: 1. From germline, CDR1 is SGDLS and CDR2 YYNGEE. The CDR3 has 16 amino acids. In nucleotides, the CDR3 is TGTGCCAGCAGCGTAGTGGGACAGGGGAGCACAGATACGCAGTATTTT. It specifies CASSVVGQGSTDTQYF.

This sequence joins TRBV28 and TRBJ1-5, with TRBD1 as a possible D gene (5 bases). The CDR3 is 14 amino acids. CDR1 and CDR2 from the germline V gene are MDHEN and SYDVKM. V was trimmed by 2 bases and J by 3 bases, leaving 8 bases between them. CDR3 sequence (DNA): TGTGCCAGCAGTTTAGGGGGGTTCAATCAGCCCCAGCATTTT. It is translated as CASSLGGFNQPQHF.

The chain recombines TRBV19 with TRBJ2-2; 9 bases fit TRBD1. CDR1 and CDR2 (germline): LNHDA, SQIVND (reference sequence). Trimming cost V 7 bases and J 4 bases; bases outside gene matches: 4. The CDR3 extends over 14 amino acids. The CDR3 protein is CASKKTGGTGELFF. CDR3 sequence (DNA): TGTGCCAGTAAGAAGACAGGGGGCACCGGGGAGCTGTTTTTT. Drawing the rest from reference TRBV19 and TRBJ2-2, the complete variable domain is DGGITQSPKYLFRKEGQNVTLSCEQNLNHDAMYWYRQDPGQGLRLIYYSQIVNDFQKGDIAEGYSVSREKKESFPLTVTSAQKNPTAFYLCASKKTGGTGELFFGEGSRLTVL.

This clone was detected a few times. The rearrangement uses TRBV15 and TRBJ2-7; 9 bases fit TRBD1. This CDR3 contains 14 residues. Germline-derived CDR1 and CDR2 are LNHNV and YYDKDF (reference sequence). Unmatched junction bases numbered 2, after V lost 4 bases and J lost 1 base. CDR3 nucleotides: TGTGCCACCAGCATTGGACAGGGGTCCTACGAGCAGTACTTC. Protein sequence: CATSIGQGSYEQYF.

This chain connects TRBV9 to TRBJ1-1, with D possibly matching TRBD1 (6 bases). Germline CDR1 reads SGDLS; CDR2 reads YYNGEE. The CDR3 loop spans 14 amino acids. V shed 2 bases and J shed 0 bases, with 8 bases lying between them. The CDR3 reads CASSVTGMNTEAFF. The CDR3 DNA follows: TGTGCCAGCAGCGTCACAGGGATGAACACTGAAGCTTTCTTT.

This clone came up a few times. The chain is built from TRBV7-9 and TRBJ1-1; the D is unclear. CDR3 length: 13 residues. Germline V gene lookup returns CDR1 SEHNR and CDR2 FQNEAQ (reference sequence). V shed 7 bases and J shed 1 base, with 10 bases lying between them. The CDR3 DNA follows: TGTGCCAGCAAACCCACAGAGAACACTGAAGCTTTCTTT. It translates to CASKPTENTEAFF.

The gene calls are TRBV13 and TRBJ2-2; 8 nucleotides line up with TRBD1. Germline V gene lookup returns CDR1 PRHDT and CDR2 FYEKMQ (reference sequence). This CDR3 comprises 16 residues. Trimming removed 5 bases from V and 7 bases from J; junction bases left unmatched: 12. This CDR3 reads CASSDPGQANFGELFF. The DNA of the CDR3 is TGTGCCAGCAGCGATCCGGGACAGGCTAACTTCGGGGAGCTGTTTTTT. Drawing the rest from reference TRBV13 and TRBJ2-2, the complete variable domain is AAGVIQSPRHLIKEKRETATLKCYPIPRHDTVYWYQQGPGQDPQFLISFYEKMQSDKGSIPDRFSAQQFSDYHSELNMSSLELGDSALYFCASSDPGQANFGELFFGEGSRLTVL.

The rearrangement joins TRBV7-2 to TRBJ2-1; D possibly corresponds to TRBD2 (5 bases). The CDR3 consists of 14 residues. In germline, CDR1 is SGHTA, CDR2 FQGNSA. V lost 2 bases and J lost 5, with 10 bases in between. Written as DNA, the CDR3 is TGTGCCAGCAGCTTAAAAAGCGGAGACAATGAGCAGTTCTTC. Its translation: CASSLKSGDNEQFF.

The chain couples TRBV7-2 to TRBJ1-4; maybe TRBD1 (5 bases). This CDR3 contains 13 residues. V was pared by 5 bases and J by 12 bases, with 16 bases between. Germline V gives CDR1 SGHTA, CDR2 FQGNSA. CDR3 nucleotides: TGTGCCAGCAGCCCCAGGGTTAGTGGTGAACTGTTTTTT. This sequence encodes CASSPRVSGELFF.

This chain connects TRBV11-2 to TRBJ2-7; D perhaps matches TRBD1 (6 bases). V was shortened by 7 bases and J by 3 bases, with 16 bases between the two germline ends. This CDR3 contains 14 residues. Per germline, CDR1 SGHAT and CDR2 FQNNGV. CDR3 residues: CASNPPRGSYEQYF. The CDR3 bases are TGTGCCAGCAACCCACCTAGGGGGAGCTACGAGCAGTACTTC.

This chain links TRBV6-5 with TRBJ1-2; 7 positions agree with TRBD1. This CDR3 spans 15 amino acids. From germline, CDR1 is MNHEY and CDR2 SVGAGI. With V trimmed by 4 bases and J by 8 bases, 13 bases remained unmatched. The CDR3 protein is CASSSWTGAPGGYTF. Written as DNA, the CDR3 is TGTGCCAGCAGTTCCTGGACAGGTGCGCCCGGGGGCTACACCTTC.

The V gene is TRBV6-1, the J gene TRBJ2-1, with 11 bases matching TRBD2. This CDR3 comprises 15 residues. Germline V CDR1 and CDR2: MNHNS, SASEGT. V trimming: 6 bases; J trimming: 3 bases; junction bases outside the gene matches: 4. The CDR3 nucleotides are TGTGCCAGCAGCCTACTAGCGGGAGACTACAATGAGCAGTTCTTC. The encoded protein is CASSLLAGDYNEQFF.

CDR3 loop: CATSVPSGRAPYF. CDR3 coding DNA: TGTGCCACCAGCGTGCCAAGCGGGAGGGCCCCGTATTTT. J is TRBJ2-3 and V is TRBV15, with 10 positions matching TRBD2. The CDR3 contains 13 residues. With 5 bases clipped from V and 14 bases from J, the junction kept 10 bases outside the gene matches. Germline lookup yields CDR1 LNHNV and CDR2 YYDKDF (reference sequence). The entire variable domain, with the rest obtained from reference TRBV15 and TRBJ2-3, is as follows: DAMVIQNPRYQVTQFGKPVTLSCSQTLNHNVMYWYQQKSSQAPKLLFHYYDKDFNNEADTPDNFQSRRPNTSFCFLDIRSPGLGDTAMYLCATSVPSGRAPYFGPGTRLTVL.

This clone was detected a few times. The gene calls are TRBV6-1 and TRBJ2-1; 13 nucleotides align to TRBD2. Germline V gene sequence: CDR1 MNHNS, CDR2 SASEGT. The ends lost 3 bases at V and 5 bases at J; junction bases unmatched: 10. The CDR3 spans 18 residues. The CDR3 loop is CASSERWTSGSGDNEQFF. For the CDR3, the DNA is TGTGCCAGCAGTGAGCGATGGACTAGCGGGAGTGGGGACAATGAGCAGTTCTTC.